This T cell receptor beta chain stems from a study of cytomegalovirus exposure and HLA in healthy donors. Broader study findings: As immune exposure information, only CMV serostatus was available. Researchers reportedly found TCR beta sequences accurately predicted most subjects' HLA-A and HLA-B alleles. The productive fraction for most TCR beta V segments was about 90% or about 30% in an earlier analysis. Later analysis suggested most CMV-associated TCR beta chains were HLA-restricted.

60 Vbeta and 13 Jbeta primers were used in PCR. Sequenced by immunoSEQ multiplex PCR; TCRdb stores in-frame clones only, minus some. The data contain 150,000 to 200,000 clones, approximately 84% of them singletons. This CDR3 is 17 amino acids long. The germline CDR1 and CDR2 sequences are MGHDK and SYGVNS. Trimming removed 4 bases from V and 6 bases from J; junction bases left unmatched: 13. As to this clone: Its antigen is as yet unknown.

This clonotype was obtained from a female donor in good health and CMV-seronegative. The chain uses TRBV25-1 and TRBJ2-3; 10 bases are a match to TRBD1. Sample: PBMCs. CDR3 coding DNA: TGTGCCAGCAGTGGGGGCGGTAGACAGGGGGCATTGGATACGCAGTATTTT. Translation: CASSGGGRQGALDTQYF.